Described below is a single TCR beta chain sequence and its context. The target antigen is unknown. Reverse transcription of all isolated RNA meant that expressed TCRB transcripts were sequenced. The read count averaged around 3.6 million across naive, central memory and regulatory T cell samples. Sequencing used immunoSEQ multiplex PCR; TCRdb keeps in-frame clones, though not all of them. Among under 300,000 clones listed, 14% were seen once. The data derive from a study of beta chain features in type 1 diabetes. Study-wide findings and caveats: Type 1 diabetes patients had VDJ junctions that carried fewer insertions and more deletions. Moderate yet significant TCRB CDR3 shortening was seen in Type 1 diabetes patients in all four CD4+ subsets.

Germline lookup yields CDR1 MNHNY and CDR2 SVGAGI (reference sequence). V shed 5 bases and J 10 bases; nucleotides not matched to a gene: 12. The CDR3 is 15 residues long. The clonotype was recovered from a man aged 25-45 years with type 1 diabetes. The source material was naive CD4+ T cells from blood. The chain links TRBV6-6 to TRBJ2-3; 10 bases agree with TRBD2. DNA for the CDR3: TGTGCCAGCAGTCCTGGACTAGCGGAGTTAATTCCGCAGTATTTT. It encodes CASSPGLAELIPQYF.